These 18 T cell receptor beta chains were all obtained from the same sample, sequenced in a study of graft-versus-host responses after intestinal transplantation. The assay was immunoSEQ multiplex PCR, and TCRdb's table has in-frame clones only and misses some. The sample gives 75,000 to 100,000 clones, more than 70% of which show up once; over 1.1% is in the top ten. Sequenced here: PBMCs, sampled 255 days after intestinal transplant. Receptors originate from a human patient who received an intestinal transplant, so some T cells may come from the graft donor.

The chain uses TRBV13 and TRBJ2-5; maybe TRBD2 (7 bases). The CDR3 runs to 14 residues. Trimming shortened V by 5 bases and J by 3 bases, and 13 bases separated the two germline ends. The germline V gene has CDR1 PRHDT and CDR2 FYEKMQ (reference sequence). The CDR3 bases are TGTGCCAGCAGCCTACAGGGAGGGGAAGAGACCCAGTACTTC. Translating it yields CASSLQGGEETQYF.

The chain joins TRBV6-5 to TRBJ1-2, with TRBD1 identical over 9 bases. Germline lookup yields CDR1 MNHEY and CDR2 SVGAGI. The CDR3 is made up of 14 amino acids. V was pared by 5 bases and J by 3 bases, with 4 bases of the junction left unmatched. CDR3 DNA sequence: TGTGCCAGCAGTCTGGGGACAGGGCACTATGGCTACACCTTC. Translated, it gives CASSLGTGHYGYTF.

This sequence joins TRBV28 and TRBJ2-1; 13 positions match TRBD2. After removal of 10 bases from V and 6 bases from J, the junction contained 9 bases not matched to a gene. Germline V gene lookup returns CDR1 MDHEN and CDR2 SYDVKM. The CDR3 consists of 15 residues. The CDR3 sequence is CATQSGTSGTNEQFF. The CDR3 DNA reads TGTGCCACACAGTCCGGGACTAGCGGGACCAATGAGCAGTTCTTC.

This clone was seen a single time. The chain couples TRBV7-3 to TRBJ1-1; D gene ambiguous. The ends were cut back, 5 bases at V and 1 base at J, with 11 bases in the middle. The CDR3 has 14 amino acids. Germline assignment: CDR1 SGHTA and CDR2 FQGTGA. Here the CDR3 reads CASSLTGKNTEAFF. Here the CDR3 DNA reads TGTGCCAGCAGCCTCACCGGCAAGAACACTGAAGCTTTCTTT.

The chain employs TRBV28 and TRBJ1-3, with D hard to call. Germline V gives CDR1 MDHEN, CDR2 SYDVKM. Trimming cost V 3 bases and J 7 bases, with 7 bases left between them. CDR3 length equals 12 residues. The CDR3 DNA is TGTGCCAGCAGTTTTGCCGGGAACACCATATATTTT. It encodes CASSFAGNTIYF.

This clone occurred once. This chain links TRBV21-1 with TRBJ2-2; the tabulated D call, TRBD2, remains unverified against the DNA. TRBV21-1 is listed as a pseudogene. CDR3 length equals 17 residues. CDR3 sequence reads: CASSKKREDGYTGELFF. As DNA, the CDR3 is TGTGCCAGCAGCAAAAAAAGGGAGGACGGGTACACCGGGGAGCTGTTTTTT.

The J gene is TRBJ2-7, the V gene TRBV7-7, with 9 bases aligning to TRBD1. Germline assignment: CDR1 SSHAT and CDR2 FNYEAQ (reference sequence). The CDR3 contains 19 residues. The CDR3 here is CASSLLGTGKPCSTYEQYV. The CDR3 DNA reads TGTGCTAGCAGCTTATTGGGGACAGGGAAGCCCTGTTCTACCTACGAGCAGTACGTC.

The rearrangement joins TRBV6-5 to TRBJ2-2, with 7 bases that match TRBD1. Germline V gene sequence: CDR1 MNHEY, CDR2 SVGAGI. Germline trimming cut 7 bases from V and 3 bases from J; bases unmatched to any gene: 8. This CDR3 comprises 15 residues. The CDR3 bases are TGTGCCAGCACTCCTCGGGACAGCGACACCGGGGAGCTGTTTTTT. As protein: CASTPRDSDTGELFF.

V is TRBV9 and J is TRBJ2-1; TRBD1 might be the D (7 bases). CDR3 size: 16 residues. CDR1 and CDR2 from the germline V gene are SGDLS and YYNGEE. The V end lost 4 bases, the J end lost 6 bases, and 20 bases lay between the germline ends. The chain's CDR3 is CASSSGGTDLSNEQFF. The DNA for the CDR3 is TGTGCCAGCAGCTCAGGGGGGACAGACCTCTCCAATGAGCAGTTCTTC.

This clone was detected only once. V and J are TRBV27 and TRBJ1-2; TRBD1 aligns across 10 bases. The CDR3 totals 17 residues. Germline V gene data show CDR1 as MNHEY and CDR2 as SMNVEV (reference sequence). After removal of 3 bases from V and 6 bases from J, the junction contained 13 bases not matched to a gene. As DNA, the CDR3 is TGTGCCAGCAGTTTTTACCCCCGACAGGGGGCGAGGAATGGCTACACCTTC. Amino acids: CASSFYPRQGARNGYTF.

This clone was counted between two and nine times. The chain combines TRBV28 with TRBJ2-7; 11 bases align to TRBD1. With V trimmed by 2 bases and J by 7 bases, 4 bases remained unmatched. The CDR3 runs to 14 residues. CDR1 MDHEN and CDR2 SYDVKM come from the germline V gene. The CDR3 is CASSLEDRGREQYF. Here the CDR3 DNA reads TGTGCCAGCAGTTTAGAGGACAGGGGGCGAGAGCAGTACTTC.

The rearrangement joins TRBV5-6 to TRBJ2-4, with 8 bases aligning to TRBD2. The CDR3 consists of 15 residues. The V and J ends lost 0 bases and 6 bases, in that order; junction bases with no gene match: 5. CDR1 is SGHDT, CDR2 YYEEEE, per germline. The chain's CDR3 is CASSLGGGRINIQYF. The DNA for the CDR3 is TGTGCCAGCAGCTTGGGCGGGGGGCGGATAAACATTCAGTACTTC.

CDR3 DNA sequence: TGTGCCTGGACTTTAGCGGGGGACCAAGAGACCCAGTACTTC. It encodes CAWTLAGDQETQYF. The rearrangement joins TRBV30 to TRBJ2-5; 9 bases align to TRBD2. V lost 4 bases to trimming and J lost 0 bases; unmatched junction nucleotides: 3. This CDR3 is built from 14 residues. Germline V CDR1 and CDR2: GTSNPN, SVGIG (reference sequence).

The genes are TRBV7-9 and TRBJ1-1; D gene ambiguous. From germline, CDR1 is SEHNR and CDR2 FQNEAQ (reference sequence). The V gene lost 2 bases and the J gene lost 0 bases, with 7 bases spanning the gap. This CDR3 has 14 residues. CDR3 sequence reads: CASSLLGMNTEAFF. CDR3 DNA sequence: TGTGCCAGCAGCTTACTGGGCATGAACACTGAAGCTTTCTTT.

The rearrangement uses TRBV2 and TRBJ2-3, with D perhaps matching TRBD2 (7 bases). Trimming took off 4 bases at V and 9 bases at J, with 14 bases between the two ends. The CDR3 runs to 13 residues. Germline V gives CDR1 SNHLY, CDR2 FYNNEI. CDR3 residues: CASSGAGTGTQYF. CDR3 coding DNA: TGTGCCAGCAGTGGAGCGGGAACAGGGACGCAGTATTTT.

This sequence joins TRBV5-1 and TRBJ2-7, with D tentatively TRBD1 (6 bases). Germline V gene data show CDR1 as SGHRS and CDR2 as YFSETQ. The CDR3 is 14 residues long. V lost 0 bases to trimming and J lost 3 bases, with 10 bases between them. The CDR3 region is CASSLAGQRYEQYF. DNA for the CDR3: TGCGCCAGCAGCTTGGCAGGACAGCGCTACGAGCAGTACTTC.

This chain joins TRBV28 and TRBJ1-5; D possibly corresponds to TRBD1 (5 bases). V was clipped by 0 bases and J by 2 bases, with 11 bases between them. There are 16 residues in the CDR3. Per germline, CDR1 MDHEN and CDR2 SYDVKM. CDR3 sequence reads: CASSLWWGEGNQPQHF. CDR3 bases: TGTGCCAGCAGTTTATGGTGGGGGGAAGGCAATCAGCCCCAGCATTTT.

The rearrangement links TRBV5-1 to TRBJ1-2; weak D call: TRBD1 (6 bases). CDR1 is SGHRS and CDR2 is YFSETQ in the germline V gene. CDR3 length: 15 residues. V shed 4 bases and J shed 8 bases, with 21 bases lying between them. CDR3 loop: CASSPLGQLLEGYTF. CDR3 nucleotides: TGCGCCAGCAGCCCCCTAGGACAGCTCCTCGAGGGCTACACCTTC.